This is a list of T cell receptor beta chains from one sample in a study of CXCR3-negative and CXCR3-positive naive CD8 T cells. Using the 5' RACE reads, TCRdb records one entry per CDR3 protein without DNA. The sample yields tens of thousands of distinct CDR3 sequences, of which the top ten take up approximately 1.1%. The specimen sequenced was naive CXCR3- CD8+ T cells from blood. The receptors derive from a human donor in good health. Some clones in this sample may be carry-over from other donors' samples. Each CDR3 is given with its conserved first and last residue. The order of the fields is V gene, J gene, CDR3 length, CDR3 protein.

V: TRBV7-9; J: TRBJ1-1; length: 14; CDR3: CASIPTPEGTEAFF
V: TRBV29-1; J: TRBJ2-1; length: 11; CDR3: CSANPDNEQFF
V: TRBV14; J: TRBJ2-1; length: 21; CDR3: CASSPLGIETGGFTTYNEQFF
V: TRBV7-9; J: TRBJ2-5; length: 15; CDR3: CASSLSDRGEETQYF
V: TRBV11-2; J: TRBJ1-2; length: 16; CDR3: CASSPDSRSFLYGYTF
V: TRBV5-4; J: TRBJ2-2; length: 16; CDR3: CASSLSVGPNTGELFF
V: TRBV29-1; J: TRBJ2-1; length: 13; CDR3: CSVDGTSVDEQFF
V: TRBV15; J: TRBJ2-1; length: 17; CDR3: CATSRATGYSSYNEQLF
V: TRBV2; J: TRBJ2-7; length: 12; CDR3: CAEAKGAYEQYF
V: TRBV7-3; J: TRBJ2-2; length: 16; CDR3: CASSPPEGENTGELFF
V: TRBV7-3; J: TRBJ2-3; length: 13; CDR3: CASSLTAPDTQYF
V: TRBV28; J: TRBJ1-5; length: 13; CDR3: CASSIPLNQPQHF
V: TRBV7-8; J: TRBJ2-3; length: 14; CDR3: CASSLVGSPDTQYF
V: TRBV7-2; J: TRBJ2-5; length: 16; CDR3: CASSPAGGTIWETQYF
V: TRBV29-1; J: TRBJ2-6; length: 17; CDR3: CSVGGGDSFSGANVLTF
V: TRBV15; J: TRBJ2-4; length: 14; CDR3: CATSSRDRENIQYF